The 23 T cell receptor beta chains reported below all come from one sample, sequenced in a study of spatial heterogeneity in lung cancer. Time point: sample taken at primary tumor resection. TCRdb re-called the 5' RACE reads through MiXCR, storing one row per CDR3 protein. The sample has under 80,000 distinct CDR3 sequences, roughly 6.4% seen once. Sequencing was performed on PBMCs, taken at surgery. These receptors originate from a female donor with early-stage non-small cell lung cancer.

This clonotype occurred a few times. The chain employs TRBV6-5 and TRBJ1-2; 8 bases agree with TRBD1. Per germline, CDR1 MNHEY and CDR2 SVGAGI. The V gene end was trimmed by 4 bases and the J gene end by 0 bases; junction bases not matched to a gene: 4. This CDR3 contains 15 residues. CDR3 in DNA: TGTGCCAGCAGTTCGGACAGGGATTCTAACTATGGCTACACCTTC. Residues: CASSSDRDSNYGYTF.

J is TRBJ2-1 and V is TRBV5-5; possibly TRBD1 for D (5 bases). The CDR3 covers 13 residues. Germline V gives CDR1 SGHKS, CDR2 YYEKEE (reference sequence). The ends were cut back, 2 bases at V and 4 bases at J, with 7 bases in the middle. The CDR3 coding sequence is TGTGCCAGCAGCTTTCCAGGGTACAATGAGCAGTTCTTC. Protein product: CASSFPGYNEQFF.

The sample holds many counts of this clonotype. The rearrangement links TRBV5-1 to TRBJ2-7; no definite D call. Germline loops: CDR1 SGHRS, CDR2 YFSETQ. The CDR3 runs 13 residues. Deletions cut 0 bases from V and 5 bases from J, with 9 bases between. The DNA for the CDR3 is TGCGCCAGCAGCTTGGATAGTAGAAACGAGCAGTACTTC. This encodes CASSLDSRNEQYF.

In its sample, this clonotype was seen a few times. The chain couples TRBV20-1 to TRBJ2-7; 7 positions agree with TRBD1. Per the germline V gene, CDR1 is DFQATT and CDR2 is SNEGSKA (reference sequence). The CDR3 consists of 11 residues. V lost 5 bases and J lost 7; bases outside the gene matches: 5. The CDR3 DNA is TGCAGTGCTGGCCCAGGGGGAGAGCAGTACTTC. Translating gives CSAGPGGEQYF.

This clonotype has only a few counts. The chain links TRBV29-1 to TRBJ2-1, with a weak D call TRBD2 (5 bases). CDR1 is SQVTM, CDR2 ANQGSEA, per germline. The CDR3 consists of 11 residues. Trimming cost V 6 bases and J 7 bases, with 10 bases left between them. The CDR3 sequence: CSVIRGNEQFF. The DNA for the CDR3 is TGCAGCGTCATCCGAGGGAATGAGCAGTTCTTC.

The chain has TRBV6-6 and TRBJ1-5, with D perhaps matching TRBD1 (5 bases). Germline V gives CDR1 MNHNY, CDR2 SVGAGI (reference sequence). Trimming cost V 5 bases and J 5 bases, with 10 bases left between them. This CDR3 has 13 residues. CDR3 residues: CASSTGRDQPQHF. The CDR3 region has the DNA TGTGCCAGCAGTACAGGAAGGGATCAGCCCCAGCATTTT.

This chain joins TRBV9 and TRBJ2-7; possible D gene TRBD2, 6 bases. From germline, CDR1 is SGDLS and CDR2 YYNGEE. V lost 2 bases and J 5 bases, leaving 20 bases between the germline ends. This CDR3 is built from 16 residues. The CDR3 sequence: CASSVSPSEGVNEQYF. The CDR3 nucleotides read TGTGCCAGCAGCGTCTCTCCCTCGGAGGGAGTCAACGAGCAGTACTTC. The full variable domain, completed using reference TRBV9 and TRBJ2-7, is DSGVTQTPKHLITATGQRVTLRCSPRSGDLSVYWYQQSLDQGLQFLIQYYNGEERAKGNILERFSAQQFPDLHSELNLSSLELGDSALYFCASSVSPSEGVNEQYFGPGTRLTVT.

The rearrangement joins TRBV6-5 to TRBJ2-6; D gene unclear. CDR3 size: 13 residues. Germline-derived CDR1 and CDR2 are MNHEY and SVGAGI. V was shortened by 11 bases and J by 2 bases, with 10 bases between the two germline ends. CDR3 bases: TGTGCCGCCGGACGGGCTGGGGCCAACGTCCTGACTTTC. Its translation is CAAGRAGANVLTF.

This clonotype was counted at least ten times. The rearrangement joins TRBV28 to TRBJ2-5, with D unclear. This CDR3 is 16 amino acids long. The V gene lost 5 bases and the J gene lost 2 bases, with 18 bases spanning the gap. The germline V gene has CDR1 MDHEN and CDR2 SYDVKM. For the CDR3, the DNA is TGTGCCAGCAGTCTCCTTGGTAGGGAAAATCAAGAGACCCAGTACTTC. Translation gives CASSLLGRENQETQYF.

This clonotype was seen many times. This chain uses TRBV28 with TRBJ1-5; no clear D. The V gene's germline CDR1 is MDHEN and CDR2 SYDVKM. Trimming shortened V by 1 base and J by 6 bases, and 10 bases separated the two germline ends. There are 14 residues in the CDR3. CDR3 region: CASSLSIVGQPQHF. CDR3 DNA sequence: TGTGCCAGCAGTTTATCCATAGTGGGTCAGCCCCAGCATTTT.

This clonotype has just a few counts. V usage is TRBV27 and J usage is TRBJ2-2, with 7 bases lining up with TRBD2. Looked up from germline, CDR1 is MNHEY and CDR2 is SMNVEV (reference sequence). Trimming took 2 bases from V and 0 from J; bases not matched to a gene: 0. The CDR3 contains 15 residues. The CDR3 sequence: CASSLLAANTGELFF. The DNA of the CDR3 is TGTGCCAGCAGTTTACTAGCGGCGAACACCGGGGAGCTGTTTTTT.

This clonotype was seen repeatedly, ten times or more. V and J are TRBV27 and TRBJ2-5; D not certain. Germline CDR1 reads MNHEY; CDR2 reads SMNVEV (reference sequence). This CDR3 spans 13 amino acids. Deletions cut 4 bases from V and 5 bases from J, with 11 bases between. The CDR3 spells CASSYRLFETQYF. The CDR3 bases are TGTGCCAGCAGTTATAGGTTGTTTGAGACCCAGTACTTC.

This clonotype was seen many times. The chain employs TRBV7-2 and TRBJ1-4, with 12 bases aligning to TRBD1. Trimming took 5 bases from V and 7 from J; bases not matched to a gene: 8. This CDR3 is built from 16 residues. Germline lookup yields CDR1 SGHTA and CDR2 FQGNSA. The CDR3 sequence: CASSHTPGQGAEKLFF. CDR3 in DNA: TGTGCCAGCAGCCACACCCCGGGACAGGGGGCTGAAAAACTGTTTTTT.

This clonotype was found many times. CDR3 region: CSARGPSGGPSTGELFF. CDR3 coding DNA: TGCAGTGCTAGAGGCCCTAGCGGGGGGCCATCCACCGGGGAGCTGTTTTTT. The V and J genes are TRBV20-1 and TRBJ2-2; 11 bases line up with TRBD2. V gave up 1 base and J gave up 4 bases; unmatched junction bases: 8. Germline V lookup: CDR1 DFQATT, CDR2 SNEGSKA (reference sequence). This CDR3 contains 17 residues.

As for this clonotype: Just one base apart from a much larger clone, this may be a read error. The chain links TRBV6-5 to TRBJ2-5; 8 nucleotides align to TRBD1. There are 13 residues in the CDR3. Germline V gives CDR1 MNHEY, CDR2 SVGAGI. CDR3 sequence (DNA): TGTGCCTGCAGATCAGGGGGCGAGGAGACCCAGTACTTC. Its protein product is CACRSGGEETQYF.

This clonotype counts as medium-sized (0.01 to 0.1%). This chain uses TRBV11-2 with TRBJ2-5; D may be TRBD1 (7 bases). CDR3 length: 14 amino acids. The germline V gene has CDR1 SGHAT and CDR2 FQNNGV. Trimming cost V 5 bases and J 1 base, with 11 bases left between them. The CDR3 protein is CASSAGQFQETQYF. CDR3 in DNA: TGTGCCAGCAGCGCGGGACAGTTCCAAGAGACCCAGTACTTC.

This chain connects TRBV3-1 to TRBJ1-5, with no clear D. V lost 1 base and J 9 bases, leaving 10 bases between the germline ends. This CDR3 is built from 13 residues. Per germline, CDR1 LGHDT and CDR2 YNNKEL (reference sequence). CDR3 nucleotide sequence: TGTGCCAGCAGCCAAGTCCAGGATCGGCCCCAGCATTTT. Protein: CASSQVQDRPQHF. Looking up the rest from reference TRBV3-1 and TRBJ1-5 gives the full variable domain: DTAVSQTPKYLVTQMGNDKSIKCEQNLGHDTMYWYKQDSKKFLKIMFSYNNKELIINETVPNRFSPKSPDKAHLNLHINSLELGDSAVYFCASSQVQDRPQHFGDGTRLSIL.

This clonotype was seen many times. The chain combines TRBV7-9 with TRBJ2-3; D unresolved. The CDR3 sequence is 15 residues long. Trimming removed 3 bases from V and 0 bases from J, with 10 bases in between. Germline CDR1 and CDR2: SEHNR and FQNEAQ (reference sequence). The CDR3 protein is CASSFKGRSTDTQYF. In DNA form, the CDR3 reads TGTGCCAGCAGCTTCAAGGGCCGGAGCACAGATACGCAGTATTTT.

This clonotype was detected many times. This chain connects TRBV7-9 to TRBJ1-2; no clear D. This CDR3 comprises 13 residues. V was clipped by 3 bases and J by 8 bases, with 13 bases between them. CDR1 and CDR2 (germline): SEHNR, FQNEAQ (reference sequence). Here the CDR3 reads CASSFDEILGYTF. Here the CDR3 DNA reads TGTGCCAGCAGCTTTGATGAGATTCTCGGCTACACCTTC.

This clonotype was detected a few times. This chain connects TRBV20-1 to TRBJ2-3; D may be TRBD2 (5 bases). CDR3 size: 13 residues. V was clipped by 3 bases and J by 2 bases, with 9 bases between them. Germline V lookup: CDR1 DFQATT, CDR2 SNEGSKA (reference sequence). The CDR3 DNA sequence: TGCAGTGCTAGCGGGGTCTTCACAGATACGCAGTATTTT. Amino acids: CSASGVFTDTQYF.

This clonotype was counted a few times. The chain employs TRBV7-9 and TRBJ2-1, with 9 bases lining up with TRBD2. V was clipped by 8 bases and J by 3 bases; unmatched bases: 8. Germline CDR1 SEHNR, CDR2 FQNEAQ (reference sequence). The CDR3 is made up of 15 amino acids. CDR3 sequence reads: CASGAAGGYYNEQFF. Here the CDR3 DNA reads TGTGCCAGCGGGGCTGCGGGAGGGTACTACAATGAGCAGTTCTTC. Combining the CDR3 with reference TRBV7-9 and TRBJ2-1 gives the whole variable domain DTGVSQNPRHKITKRGQNVTFRCDPISEHNRLYWYRQTLGQGPEFLTYFQNEAQLEKSRLLSDRFSAERPKGSFSTLEIQRTEQGDSAMYLCASGAAGGYYNEQFFGPGTRLTVL.

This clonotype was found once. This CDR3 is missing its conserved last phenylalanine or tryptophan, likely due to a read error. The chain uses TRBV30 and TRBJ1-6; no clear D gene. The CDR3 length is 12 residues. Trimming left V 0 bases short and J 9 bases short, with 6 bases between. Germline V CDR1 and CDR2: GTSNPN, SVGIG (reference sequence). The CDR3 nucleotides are TGTGCCTGGAGTGTAGTAGCTTCACCCCTCCACTTA. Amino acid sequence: CAWSVVASPLHL.

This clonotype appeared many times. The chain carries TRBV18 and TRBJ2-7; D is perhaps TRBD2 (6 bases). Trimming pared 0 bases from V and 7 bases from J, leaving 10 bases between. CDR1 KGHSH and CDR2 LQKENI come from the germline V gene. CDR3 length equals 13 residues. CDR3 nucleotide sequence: TGTGCCAGCTCACCACCGGGGGGAAGGGAGCAGTACGTC. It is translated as CASSPPGGREQYV.